A single T cell receptor beta chain is shown here with its context. V lost 3 bases and J lost 10; bases outside the gene matches: 6. The CDR3 is 13 residues long. Germline V gene lookup returns CDR1 SGHTA and CDR2 FQGTGA. Produced via immunoSEQ multiplex PCR; TCRdb's table is partial and in-frame only. The data show roughly 180,000 clones, with around 85% seen just once and 5.6% held by the top ten. These data are taken from a study of blood T cell repertoires in COVID-19. Study background: COVID-19 samples, acute and convalescent, were from the United States, Italy and Spain.

The chain carries TRBV7-3 and TRBJ2-1, with TRBD2 matching over 7 bases. The specimen was PBMCs or T cells enriched from blood (not recorded which). The TCR originated in a woman between 40 and 55 years old with acute COVID-19. The DNA of the CDR3 is TGTGCCAGCAGCTTCGGGAAGCGGGGCGAGCAGTTCTTC. Its translation is CASSFGKRGEQFF.